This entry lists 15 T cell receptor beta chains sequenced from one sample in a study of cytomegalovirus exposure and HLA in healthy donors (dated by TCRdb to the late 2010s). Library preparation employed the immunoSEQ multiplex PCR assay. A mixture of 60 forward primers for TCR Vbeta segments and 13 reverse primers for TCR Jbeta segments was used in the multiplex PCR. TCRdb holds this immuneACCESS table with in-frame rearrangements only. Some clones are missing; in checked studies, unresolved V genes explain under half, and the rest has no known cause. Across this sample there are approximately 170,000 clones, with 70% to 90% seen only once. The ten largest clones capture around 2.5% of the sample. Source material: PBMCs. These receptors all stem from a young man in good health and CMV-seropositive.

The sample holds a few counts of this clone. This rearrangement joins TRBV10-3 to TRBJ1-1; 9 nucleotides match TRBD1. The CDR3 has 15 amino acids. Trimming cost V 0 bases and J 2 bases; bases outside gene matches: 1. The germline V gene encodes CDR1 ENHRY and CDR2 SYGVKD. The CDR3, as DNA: TGTGCCATCAGTGAGTCGGGACAGGGAAACACTGAAGCTTTCTTT. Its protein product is CAISESGQGNTEAFF.

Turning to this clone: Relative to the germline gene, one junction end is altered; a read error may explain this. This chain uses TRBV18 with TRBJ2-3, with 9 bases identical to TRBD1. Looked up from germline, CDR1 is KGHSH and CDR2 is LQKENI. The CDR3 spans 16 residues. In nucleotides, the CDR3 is TGTGCCAGCTCACCACGGGGACAGGGTTTTGAAGATGCGCAGTATTTT. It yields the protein CASSPRGQGFEDAQYF.

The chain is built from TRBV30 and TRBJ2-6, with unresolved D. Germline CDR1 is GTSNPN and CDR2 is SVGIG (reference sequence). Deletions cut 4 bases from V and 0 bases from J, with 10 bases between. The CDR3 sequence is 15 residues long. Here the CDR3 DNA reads TGTGCCTGGAACTGCCCGATCTCTGGGGCCAACGTCCTGACTTTC. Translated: CAWNCPISGANVLTF.

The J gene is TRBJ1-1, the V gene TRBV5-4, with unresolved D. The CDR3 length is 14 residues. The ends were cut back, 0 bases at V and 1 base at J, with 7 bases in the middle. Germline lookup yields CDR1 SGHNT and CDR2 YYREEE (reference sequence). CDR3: CASSLERSNTEAFF. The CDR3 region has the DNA TGTGCCAGCAGCTTGGAACGGTCGAACACTGAAGCTTTCTTT. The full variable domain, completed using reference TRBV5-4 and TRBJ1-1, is ETGVTQSPTHLIKTRGQQVTLRCSSQSGHNTVSWYQQALGQGPQFIFQYYREEENGRGNFPPRFSGLQFPNYSSELNVNALELDDSALYLCASSLERSNTEAFFGQGTRLTVV.

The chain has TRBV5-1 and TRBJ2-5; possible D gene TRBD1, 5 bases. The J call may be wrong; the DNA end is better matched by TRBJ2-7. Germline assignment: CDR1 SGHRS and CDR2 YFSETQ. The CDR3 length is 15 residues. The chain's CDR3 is CASSWVPTDSYEQYF. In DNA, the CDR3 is TGCGCCAGCAGCTGGGTACCGACAGATTCCTACGAGCAGTACTTC.

CDR3 bases: TGCAGCGTCATCGACGGCGCGGCGGAGACCCAGTACTTC. This encodes CSVIDGAAETQYF. V and J are TRBV29-1 and TRBJ2-5, with D hard to call. Germline V lookup: CDR1 SQVTM, CDR2 ANQGSEA. CDR3 size: 13 residues. Trimming left V 6 bases short and J 5 bases short, with 16 bases between.

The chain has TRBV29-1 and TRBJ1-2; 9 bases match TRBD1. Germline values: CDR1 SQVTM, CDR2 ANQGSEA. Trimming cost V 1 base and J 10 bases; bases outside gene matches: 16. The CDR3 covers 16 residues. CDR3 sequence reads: CSVEGTGASWPSFYTF. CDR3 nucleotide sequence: TGCAGCGTTGAAGGGACAGGGGCCTCGTGGCCTTCCTTCTACACCTTC.

CDR3 DNA sequence: TGTGCCAGCAGCTTCCTTCTAAACTATGGCTACACCTTC. It specifies CASSFLLNYGYTF. The chain is built from TRBV5-8 and TRBJ1-2, with D hard to call. This CDR3 is 13 amino acids long. The germline CDR1 and CDR2 sequences are SGHTS and YDEGEE. Trimming cost V 2 bases and J 2 bases, with 7 bases left between them.

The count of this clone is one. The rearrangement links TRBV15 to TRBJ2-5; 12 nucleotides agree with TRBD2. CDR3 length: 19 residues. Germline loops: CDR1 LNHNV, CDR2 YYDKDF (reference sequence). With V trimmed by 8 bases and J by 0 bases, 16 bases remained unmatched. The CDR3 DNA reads TGTGCCACCCGCCCGGGACTAGCGGGCCTCACGAGGGACCAAGAGACCCAGTACTTC. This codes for CATRPGLAGLTRDQETQYF.

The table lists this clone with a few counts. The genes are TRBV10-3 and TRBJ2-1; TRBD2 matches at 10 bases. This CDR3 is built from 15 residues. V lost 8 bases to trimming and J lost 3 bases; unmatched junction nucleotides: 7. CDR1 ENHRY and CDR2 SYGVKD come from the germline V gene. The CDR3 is CAIGDPSGSYNEQFF. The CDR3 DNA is TGTGCCATCGGGGACCCTAGCGGGAGCTACAATGAGCAGTTCTTC.

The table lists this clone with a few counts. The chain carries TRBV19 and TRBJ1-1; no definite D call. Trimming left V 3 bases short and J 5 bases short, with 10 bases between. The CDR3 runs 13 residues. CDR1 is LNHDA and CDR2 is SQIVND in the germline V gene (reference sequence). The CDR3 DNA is TGTGCCAGTAGTATGATTGGAGGTACTGAAGCTTTCTTT. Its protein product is CASSMIGGTEAFF. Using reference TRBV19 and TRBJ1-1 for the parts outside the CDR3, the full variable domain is DGGITQSPKYLFRKEGQNVTLSCEQNLNHDAMYWYRQDPGQGLRLIYYSQIVNDFQKGDIAEGYSVSREKKESFPLTVTSAQKNPTAFYLCASSMIGGTEAFFGQGTRLTVV.

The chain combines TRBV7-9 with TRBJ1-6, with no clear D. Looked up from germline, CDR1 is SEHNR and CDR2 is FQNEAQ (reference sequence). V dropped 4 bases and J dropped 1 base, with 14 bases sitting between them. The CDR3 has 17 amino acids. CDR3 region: CASSSDYQNSYNSPLHF. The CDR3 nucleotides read TGTGCCAGCAGCTCCGATTATCAGAATTCCTATAATTCACCCCTCCACTTT.

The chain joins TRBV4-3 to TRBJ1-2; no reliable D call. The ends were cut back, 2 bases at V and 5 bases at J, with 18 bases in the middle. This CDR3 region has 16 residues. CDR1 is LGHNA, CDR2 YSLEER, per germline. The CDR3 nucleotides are TGCGCCAGCAGCCAAAGACTGCCCAACGATGTTTATGGCTACACCTTC. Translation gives CASSQRLPNDVYGYTF.

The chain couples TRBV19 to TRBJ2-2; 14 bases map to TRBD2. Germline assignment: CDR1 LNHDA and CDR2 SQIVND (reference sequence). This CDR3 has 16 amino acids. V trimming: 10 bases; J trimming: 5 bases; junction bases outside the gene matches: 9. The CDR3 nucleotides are TGTGCCACCCAACGCGGGACTAGCGGGAGTACCGGGGAGCTGTTTTTT. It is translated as CATQRGTSGSTGELFF. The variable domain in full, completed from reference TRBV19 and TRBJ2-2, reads DGGITQSPKYLFRKEGQNVTLSCEQNLNHDAMYWYRQDPGQGLRLIYYSQIVNDFQKGDIAEGYSVSREKKESFPLTVTSAQKNPTAFYLCATQRGTSGSTGELFFGEGSRLTVL.

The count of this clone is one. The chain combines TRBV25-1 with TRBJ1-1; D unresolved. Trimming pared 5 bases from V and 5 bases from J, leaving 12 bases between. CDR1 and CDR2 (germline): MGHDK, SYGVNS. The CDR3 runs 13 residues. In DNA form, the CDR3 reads TGTGCCAGCAGTACACGTGGCGGGACTGAAGCTTTCTTT. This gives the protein CASSTRGGTEAFF. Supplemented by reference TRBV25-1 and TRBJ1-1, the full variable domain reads EADIYQTPRYLVIGTGKKITLECSQTMGHDKMYWYQQDPGMELHLIHYSYGVNSTEKGDLSSESTVSRIRTEHFPLTLESARPSHTSQYLCASSTRGGTEAFFGQGTRLTVV.